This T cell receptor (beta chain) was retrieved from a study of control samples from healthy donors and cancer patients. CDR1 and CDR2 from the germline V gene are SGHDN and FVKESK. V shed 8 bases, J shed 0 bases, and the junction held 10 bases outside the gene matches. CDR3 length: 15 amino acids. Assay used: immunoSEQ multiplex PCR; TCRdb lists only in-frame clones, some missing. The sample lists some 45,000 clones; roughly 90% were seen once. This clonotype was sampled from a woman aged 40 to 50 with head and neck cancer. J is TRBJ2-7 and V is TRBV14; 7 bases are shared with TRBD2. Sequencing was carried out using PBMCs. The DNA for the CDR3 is TGTGCCAGCCGTCTCAGCGGGGCCATCTCCTACGAGCAGTACTTC. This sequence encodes CASRLSGAISYEQYF.